The 15 T cell receptor beta chains given below trace back to one sample, sequenced in a study of shared clonotypes between healthy human individuals. TCRdb's copy holds only in-frame clones and misses some; the assay was immunoSEQ multiplex PCR. This table holds approximately 2.5 million clones, approximately 90% found once. Input material: naive CD4+ T cells sorted from blood. Sample subset: CD45RA+ positively selected. The receptors stem from a young man in good health.

The chain recombines TRBV19 with TRBJ2-3; TRBD2 agrees at 7 bases. The V gene end was trimmed by 4 bases and the J gene end by 0 bases; junction bases not matched to a gene: 13. CDR1 is LNHDA, CDR2 SQIVND, per germline (reference sequence). The CDR3 loop spans 18 amino acids. CDR3 sequence: CASSRGGRPVQSTDTQYF. Here the CDR3 DNA reads TGTGCCAGTAGTAGGGGAGGGAGGCCTGTTCAGAGCACAGATACGCAGTATTTT.

The chain carries TRBV14 and TRBJ2-2; D gene uncertain. The germline CDR1 and CDR2 sequences are SGHDN and FVKESK. The CDR3 has 14 amino acids. The germline V and J ends were trimmed by 4 bases and 6 bases, with 12 bases remaining between them. The CDR3: CASSPRPGPGELFF. CDR3 DNA: TGTGCCAGCAGCCCTCGACCAGGTCCCGGGGAGCTGTTTTTT.

The rearrangement joins TRBV11-3 to TRBJ2-7; D may correspond to TRBD1 or TRBD2 (5 bases each). This CDR3 has 14 amino acids. Looked up from germline, CDR1 is SGHNT and CDR2 is YENEEA. Trimming shortened V by 5 bases and J by 0 bases, and 11 bases separated the two germline ends. The CDR3 sequence: CASSPGAPSYEQYF. CDR3 nucleotide sequence: TGTGCCAGCAGCCCCGGGGCACCCTCCTACGAGCAGTACTTC.

A few counts support this clone. The rearrangement links TRBV5-1 to TRBJ1-2; D is possibly TRBD1 (5 bases). This CDR3 is 15 amino acids long. V dropped 1 base and J dropped 4 bases, with 14 bases sitting between them. Per germline, CDR1 SGHRS and CDR2 YFSETQ. In nucleotides, the CDR3 is TGCGCCAGCAGCTTGCCCGGGGGGGAGAGCTATGGCTACACCTTC. Translation gives CASSLPGGESYGYTF.

The chain combines TRBV4-3 with TRBJ2-1; TRBD2 aligns across 7 bases. V gave up 1 base and J gave up 4 bases; unmatched junction bases: 4. This CDR3 contains 15 residues. Germline loops: CDR1 LGHNA, CDR2 YSLEER. The CDR3 DNA follows: TGCGCCAGCAGCCAAGGAGTCGGGAGGTACAATGAGCAGTTCTTC. This gives the protein CASSQGVGRYNEQFF.

The chain combines TRBV6-1 with TRBJ1-1, with D uncertain. In germline, CDR1 is MNHNS, CDR2 SASEGT. This CDR3 region has 13 residues. V lost 7 bases to trimming and J lost 2 bases, with 11 bases between them. In nucleotides, the CDR3 is TGTGCCAGCAAGGACGGACTCAACACTGAAGCTTTCTTT. Its translation: CASKDGLNTEAFF.

The rearrangement links TRBV30 to TRBJ2-1, with D possibly TRBD1 on 5 matching bases. Germline CDR1 and CDR2: GTSNPN and SVGIG (reference sequence). V was shortened by 3 bases and J by 3 bases, with 21 bases between the two germline ends. CDR3 length: 17 amino acids. For the CDR3, the DNA is TGTGCCTGGAGGCCGGGCCTTACAAAGGGGTACTACAATGAGCAGTTCTTC. Translation: CAWRPGLTKGYYNEQFF. Based on the CDR3 plus reference TRBV30 and TRBJ2-1, the full variable domain is SQTIHQWPATLVQPVGSPLSLECTVEGTSNPNLYWYRQAAGRGLQLLFYSVGIGQISSEVPQNLSASRPQDRQFILSSKKLLLSDSGFYLCAWRPGLTKGYYNEQFFGPGTRLTVL.

This chain joins TRBV30 and TRBJ2-7; D might be TRBD1 (5 bases). V lost 1 base to trimming and J lost 3 bases, with 13 bases between them. Germline assignment: CDR1 GTSNPN and CDR2 SVGIG (reference sequence). The CDR3 consists of 14 residues. The DNA for the CDR3 is TGTGCCTGGAGTGGGTTTACAGGCAACTACGAGCAGTACTTC. Encoded protein: CAWSGFTGNYEQYF.

The chain carries TRBV4-3 and TRBJ2-2; the D gene is possibly TRBD1 (6 bases). V lost 0 bases and J 0 bases, leaving 17 bases between the germline ends. CDR1 is LGHNA, CDR2 YSLEER, per germline. The CDR3 is made up of 19 amino acids. The CDR3, as DNA: TGCGCCAGCAGCCAAGAAGGGGGATATAGCAGAACGAACACCGGGGAGCTGTTTTTT. It is translated as CASSQEGGYSRTNTGELFF.

This clone was seen a single time. The chain uses TRBV28 and TRBJ2-3, with a tentative D call TRBD2 (6 bases). The CDR3 is made up of 15 amino acids. Germline V lookup: CDR1 MDHEN, CDR2 SYDVKM. V lost 2 bases and J lost 6, with 15 bases in between. The CDR3 loop reads CASSLNGVGGDTQYF. The DNA for the CDR3 is TGTGCCAGCAGTTTAAATGGGGTAGGAGGGGATACGCAGTATTTT.

This chain connects TRBV27 to TRBJ2-3, with 7 nucleotides matching TRBD2. Germline V gene data show CDR1 as MNHEY and CDR2 as SMNVEV (reference sequence). Germline trimming cut 4 bases from V and 7 bases from J; bases unmatched to any gene: 8. The CDR3 runs 14 residues. CDR3 coding DNA: TGTGCCAGCAGTTGGGGCGGGAGTTTGAATACGCAGTATTTT. This gives the protein CASSWGGSLNTQYF.

This CDR3 is CAIRMDGINSPLHF. CDR3 nucleotides: TGTGCCATCAGGATGGACGGAATAAATTCACCCCTCCACTTT. V is TRBV10-3 and J is TRBJ1-6; D remains unclear. The length of the CDR3 is 14 residues. V lost 6 bases, J lost 7 bases, and 13 bases lay in between. Looked up from germline, CDR1 is ENHRY and CDR2 is SYGVKD.

V and J are TRBV21-1 and TRBJ1-1. TRBV21-1 has pseudogene status. The CDR3 extends over 14 amino acids. Here the CDR3 DNA reads TGTGCCAGCAGTCGGAGGGACCAAAACACTGAAGCTTTCTTT. This encodes CASSRRDQNTEAFF.

The chain has TRBV5-1 and TRBJ2-2; 11 bases are a match to TRBD2. With 4 bases clipped from V and 0 bases from J, the junction kept 5 bases outside the gene matches. Looked up from germline, CDR1 is SGHRS and CDR2 is YFSETQ. This CDR3 spans 17 amino acids. The CDR3: CASSDPTSGANTGELFF. The DNA for the CDR3 is TGCGCCAGCAGCGATCCGACTAGCGGGGCGAACACCGGGGAGCTGTTTTTT.

This clone was observed a handful of times. This rearrangement joins TRBV6-1 to TRBJ1-5; D might be TRBD1 (6 bases). The CDR3 consists of 15 residues. Germline CDR1 MNHNS, CDR2 SASEGT. The ends were cut back, 7 bases at V and 6 bases at J, with 19 bases in the middle. The CDR3, as DNA: TGTGCCAGCACCAATCGGGGGGGCTTAGTTCAGCCCCAGCATTTT. Its translation is CASTNRGGLVQPQHF.